What follows are 22 T cell receptor beta chains derived from one specimen sequenced in a study of cytomegalovirus exposure and HLA in healthy donors. The PCR ran on 60 Vbeta and 13 Jbeta primers. The assay was immunoSEQ multiplex PCR, and TCRdb's table has in-frame clones only and misses some. This table holds about 85,000 clones, 75% to 85% found once. Sequencing was done on a sample of PBMCs. The receptors come from a man aged 45-65 years in good health and CMV-seropositive.

The chain has TRBV5-1 and TRBJ2-2; D is perhaps TRBD1 (6 bases). CDR1 is SGHRS and CDR2 is YFSETQ in the germline V gene. Trimming took off 2 bases at V and 0 bases at J, with 8 bases between the two ends. This CDR3 has 15 amino acids. CDR3 region: CASSFGTPNTGELFF. The CDR3 DNA follows: TGCGCCAGCAGCTTTGGGACACCGAACACCGGGGAGCTGTTTTTT.

Here the CDR3 reads CASSLNLGYNEQFF. DNA for the CDR3: TGTGCCAGCAGCTTAAATCTCGGGTACAATGAGCAGTTCTTC. The gene calls are TRBV11-3 and TRBJ2-1, with unresolved D. V was clipped by 2 bases and J by 4 bases, with 9 bases between them. Germline V CDR1 and CDR2: SGHNT, YENEEA. The CDR3 covers 14 residues.

V is TRBV19 and J is TRBJ2-2; D unresolved. The CDR3 extends over 14 amino acids. Trimming took 4 bases from V and 1 from J, leaving 7 bases between them. In germline, CDR1 is LNHDA, CDR2 SQIVND (reference sequence). Written as DNA, the CDR3 is TGTGCCAGTAGTACACACAAGAACACCGGGGAGCTGTTTTTT. Amino acid sequence: CASSTHKNTGELFF.

V is TRBV6-1 and J is TRBJ1-1; TRBD1 matches 8 bases. The germline CDR1 and CDR2 sequences are MNHNS and SASEGT. After removal of 1 base from V and 1 base from J, the junction contained 2 bases not matched to a gene. The CDR3 extends over 15 amino acids. This chain's CDR3 is CASSEGTGWNTEAFF. As DNA, the CDR3 is TGTGCCAGCAGTGAAGGGACAGGGTGGAACACTGAAGCTTTCTTT.

The V gene is TRBV27, the J gene TRBJ2-1, with TRBD1 matching over 8 bases. Germline CDR1 reads MNHEY; CDR2 reads SMNVEV (reference sequence). V lost 8 bases and J lost 13; bases outside the gene matches: 10. The CDR3 totals 12 residues. Here the CDR3 reads CASQGARLIQFF. The CDR3 region has the DNA TGTGCCAGCCAGGGGGCGCGACTTATCCAGTTCTTC.

This chain connects TRBV6-5 to TRBJ2-6, with 7 bases lining up with TRBD1. Germline V gene sequence: CDR1 MNHEY, CDR2 SVGAGI. Trimming cost V 4 bases and J 2 bases; bases outside gene matches: 5. This CDR3 is built from 16 residues. CDR3 coding DNA: TGTGCCAGCAGTTCCGGGACAGCGGCTGGGGCCAACGTCCTGACTTTC. This translates into CASSSGTAAGANVLTF.

As for this clone: An end of the junction does not agree with germline; a read error may underlie this. The chain employs TRBV7-9 and TRBJ2-7; D may be TRBD1 (5 bases). CDR3 length: 15 amino acids. Germline V lookup: CDR1 SEHNR, CDR2 FQNEAQ (reference sequence). CDR3 sequence reads: CSSSSPDTDPYEQYF. In nucleotides, the CDR3 is TGTTCCAGCAGCTCCCCGGACACGGACCCCTACGAGCAGTACTTC.

The chain couples TRBV6-5 to TRBJ1-5; tentative D call: TRBD1 (5 bases). The CDR3 is 13 residues long. Germline V CDR1 and CDR2: MNHEY, SVGAGI. V dropped 5 bases and J dropped 7 bases, with 12 bases sitting between them. In nucleotides, the CDR3 is TGTGCCAGCAGTGATCTGCAGGGACAGCCCCAGCATTTT. Its protein product is CASSDLQGQPQHF.

CDR3 in DNA: TGCAGCGTCTTGGAGGCAGGGGTCGGGCAGCCCCAGCATTTT. Its protein product is CSVLEAGVGQPQHF. The rearrangement joins TRBV29-1 to TRBJ1-5; the D gene is possibly TRBD1 (6 bases). Trimming shortened V by 6 bases and J by 7 bases, and 19 bases separated the two germline ends. Germline V gene sequence: CDR1 SQVTM, CDR2 ANQGSEA. This CDR3 is built from 14 residues. The complete variable domain, with remaining parts taken from reference TRBV29-1 and TRBJ1-5, reads SAVISQKPSRDICQRGTSLTIQCQVDSQVTMMFWYRQQPGQSLTLIATANQGSEATYESGFVIDKFPISRPNLTFSTLTVSNMSPEDSSIYLCSVLEAGVGQPQHFGDGTRLSIL.

The chain is built from TRBV18 and TRBJ2-1; no firm D call. Trimming took 6 bases from V and 5 from J, leaving 11 bases between them. Germline values: CDR1 KGHSH, CDR2 LQKENI. The CDR3 contains 13 residues. In DNA, the CDR3 is TGTGCCAGCTCTGGCCTAGGAAACAATGAGCAGTTCTTC. Amino acid sequence: CASSGLGNNEQFF.

V gene TRBV30 combines with J gene TRBJ1-1; tentatively, D is TRBD1 (6 bases). Germline-derived CDR1 and CDR2 are GTSNPN and SVGIG (reference sequence). V was shortened by 6 bases and J by 7 bases, with 18 bases between the two germline ends. CDR3 length: 13 residues. CDR3 bases: TGTGCCTGCCGCAGGGGAGAATTTGGTGAAGCTTTCTTT. Translated, it gives CACRRGEFGEAFF. The whole variable domain, remainder taken from reference TRBV30 and TRBJ1-1, is SQTIHQWPATLVQPVGSPLSLECTVEGTSNPNLYWYRQAAGRGLQLLFYSVGIGQISSEVPQNLSASRPQDRQFILSSKKLLLSDSGFYLCACRRGEFGEAFFGQGTRLTVV.

The chain joins TRBV7-2 to TRBJ2-1; 10 bases align to TRBD2. The CDR3 sequence is 17 residues long. From germline, CDR1 is SGHTA and CDR2 FQGNSA. The J segment lost 8 bases and the V segment lost 3 bases, leaving 13 bases of the junction unmatched. In DNA, the CDR3 is TGTGCCAGCAGCTTTGTGGCTAGCGGGAGTCCATGGGATGAGCAGTTCTTC. Its protein product is CASSFVASGSPWDEQFF. The variable domain in full, completed from reference TRBV7-2 and TRBJ2-1, reads GAGVSQSPSNKVTEKGKDVELRCDPISGHTALYWYRQSLGQGLEFLIYFQGNSAPDKSGLPSDRFSAERTGGSVSTLTIQRTQQEDSAVYLCASSFVASGSPWDEQFFGPGTRLTVL.

This chain joins TRBV2 and TRBJ1-1; D might be TRBD1 (6 bases). Germline CDR1 SNHLY, CDR2 FYNNEI. The CDR3 is made up of 13 amino acids. Trimming shortened V by 9 bases and J by 2 bases, and 13 bases separated the two germline ends. The CDR3 protein is CASQGNVNTEAFF. CDR3 sequence (DNA): TGTGCCAGTCAGGGGAATGTAAACACTGAAGCTTTCTTT. The full variable domain, its missing parts supplied by reference TRBV2 and TRBJ1-1, is EPEVTQTPSHQVTQMGQEVILRCVPISNHLYFYWYRQILGQKVEFLVSFYNNEISEKSEIFDDQFSVERPDGSNFTLKIRSTKLEDSAMYFCASQGNVNTEAFFGQGTRLTVV.

The rearrangement links TRBV30 to TRBJ2-2; 8 nucleotides line up with TRBD1. The CDR3 consists of 15 residues. Trimming took 2 bases from V and 6 from J; bases not matched to a gene: 8. CDR1 and CDR2 (germline): GTSNPN, SVGIG (reference sequence). CDR3 sequence reads: CAWSPPPTGAGELFF. CDR3 DNA: TGTGCCTGGAGTCCCCCCCCGACAGGGGCCGGGGAGCTGTTTTTT.

The CDR3 region is CASSLEAGREAFF. CDR3 bases: TGTGCCAGCAGCTTAGAGGCGGGCAGGGAAGCTTTCTTT. This chain connects TRBV7-2 to TRBJ1-1; D gene unclear. V was clipped by 1 base and J by 8 bases, with 11 bases between them. The germline CDR1 and CDR2 sequences are SGHTA and FQGNSA. The CDR3 sequence is 13 residues long.

This clone was counted between two and nine times. The J gene is TRBJ2-1, the V gene TRBV9, with 9 bases that match TRBD2. The CDR3 length is 17 residues. The trim removed 6 bases at V and 0 bases at J, leaving 10 bases unmatched. Germline V gives CDR1 SGDLS, CDR2 YYNGEE. The CDR3 bases are TGTGCCAGCACCCAAGGGTCTAGCGGGAACTCCTACAATGAGCAGTTCTTC. Its protein product is CASTQGSSGNSYNEQFF.

V usage is TRBV19 and J usage is TRBJ1-4, with D possibly being TRBD1 (6 bases). CDR1 and CDR2 from the germline V gene are LNHDA and SQIVND (reference sequence). V lost 8 bases and J lost 0, with 10 bases in between. The CDR3 loop spans 14 amino acids. CDR3 in DNA: TGTGCCAGTGGCAGGGGAACAACTAATGAAAAACTGTTTTTT. It translates to CASGRGTTNEKLFF.

CDR3 residues: CASSLRTSVIIDTGELFF. DNA for the CDR3: TGTGCCAGCAGCTTAAGAACTAGCGTGATTATCGACACCGGGGAGCTGTTTTTT. V gene TRBV7-2 combines with J gene TRBJ2-2, with 7 nucleotides matching TRBD2. Germline CDR1 SGHTA, CDR2 FQGNSA. The CDR3 sequence is 18 residues long. The junction had 12 bases not matched to a gene; V was cut back by 2 bases and J by 3 bases.

The chain has TRBV19 and TRBJ1-1; D is possibly TRBD1 (5 bases). The germline V gene has CDR1 LNHDA and CDR2 SQIVND (reference sequence). Trimming cost V 7 bases and J 1 base, with 10 bases left between them. This CDR3 region has 13 residues. The CDR3 sequence is CASIKTANTEAFF. The CDR3 DNA reads as TGTGCCAGTATTAAGACAGCGAACACTGAAGCTTTCTTT.

This clone came up a few times. This chain joins TRBV30 and TRBJ1-1; D remains ambiguous. Per the germline V gene, CDR1 is GTSNPN and CDR2 is SVGIG (reference sequence). V was clipped by 0 bases and J by 7 bases, with 9 bases between them. The CDR3 sequence is 12 residues long. The CDR3 DNA reads TGTGCCTGGAGTGTACATTCGGGTGAAGCTTTCTTT. Its translation is CAWSVHSGEAFF.

The chain carries TRBV30 and TRBJ1-2; D perhaps matches TRBD1 (5 bases). V dropped 3 bases and J dropped 8 bases, with 16 bases sitting between them. The CDR3 contains 13 residues. Looked up from germline, CDR1 is GTSNPN and CDR2 is SVGIG (reference sequence). In DNA, the CDR3 is TGTGCCTGGAGCTTCCAAGGGGCGCCCGGCTACACCTTC. Encoded protein: CAWSFQGAPGYTF.

The chain employs TRBV7-9 and TRBJ2-1; 10 bases fit TRBD1. The CDR3 is made up of 15 amino acids. Per the germline V gene, CDR1 is SEHNR and CDR2 is FQNEAQ (reference sequence). With 5 bases clipped from V and 3 bases from J, the junction kept 4 bases outside the gene matches. CDR3 sequence (DNA): TGTGCCAGCAGCCTCCGGGACAGGGGCTACAATGAGCAGTTCTTC. It encodes CASSLRDRGYNEQFF. The full variable domain, its missing parts supplied by reference TRBV7-9 and TRBJ2-1, is DTGVSQNPRHKITKRGQNVTFRCDPISEHNRLYWYRQTLGQGPEFLTYFQNEAQLEKSRLLSDRFSAERPKGSFSTLEIQRTEQGDSAMYLCASSLRDRGYNEQFFGPGTRLTVL.